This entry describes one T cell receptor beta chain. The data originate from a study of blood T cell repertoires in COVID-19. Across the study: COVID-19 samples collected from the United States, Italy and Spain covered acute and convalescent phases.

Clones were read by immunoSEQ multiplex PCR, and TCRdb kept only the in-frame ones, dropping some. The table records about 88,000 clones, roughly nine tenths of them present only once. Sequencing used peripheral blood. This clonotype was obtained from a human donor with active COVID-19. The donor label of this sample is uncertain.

CDR3 DNA sequence: TGCAGTGCTAGTAAGGGGGGGGTGAACACTGAAGCTTTCTTT. This translates into CSASKGGVNTEAFF. The genes are TRBV20-1 and TRBJ1-1; tentatively, D is TRBD1 (6 bases). Germline values: CDR1 DFQATT, CDR2 SNEGSKA (reference sequence). V dropped 3 bases and J dropped 0 bases, with 11 bases sitting between them. The CDR3 consists of 14 residues.